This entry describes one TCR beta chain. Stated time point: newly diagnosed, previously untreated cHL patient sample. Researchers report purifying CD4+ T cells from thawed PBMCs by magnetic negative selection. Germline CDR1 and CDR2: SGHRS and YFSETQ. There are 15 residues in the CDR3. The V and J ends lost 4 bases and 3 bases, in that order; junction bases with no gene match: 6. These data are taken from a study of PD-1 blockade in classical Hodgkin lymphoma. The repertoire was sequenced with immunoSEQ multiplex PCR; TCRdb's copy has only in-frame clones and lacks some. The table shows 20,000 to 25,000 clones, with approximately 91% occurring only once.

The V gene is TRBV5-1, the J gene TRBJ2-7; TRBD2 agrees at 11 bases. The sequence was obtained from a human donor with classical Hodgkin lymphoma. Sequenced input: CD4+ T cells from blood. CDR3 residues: CASSGGLAGFYEQYF. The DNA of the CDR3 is TGCGCCAGCAGCGGTGGACTAGCGGGTTTCTACGAGCAGTACTTC.